Included here is one TCR beta chain sequence, with context. No antigen is known for it. This specimen belongs to a study of OX40 agonist ivuxolimab in advanced cancers. Looking at the study overall: Patients were infused with ivuxolimab every 2 weeks at 0.01 to 10 mg/kg.

Measured with immunoSEQ multiplex PCR; TCRdb has only the in-frame clones, and not every one. This repertoire shows some 45,000 clones, about 79% found once; its top ten account for approximately 23%. This CDR3 comprises 11 residues. The V end lost 2 bases, the J end lost 4 bases, and 3 bases lay between the germline ends. The germline gives CDR1 SQVTM, CDR2 ANQGSEA. Study findings and constraints: Some of the nonresponding patients also showed low levels of normalized T-cell clonal expansion. On average, a greater number of expanded clones characterised CD8+ T cells relative to CD4+.

The material was CD4+ or CD8+ T cells sorted from blood, obtained in a trial of the OX40 agonist ivuxolimab. The origin of this receptor is an adult with an advanced solid tumor such as melanoma, head and neck, liver or kidney cancer. The V and J genes are TRBV29-1 and TRBJ2-1, with D uncertain. CDR3 sequence (DNA): TGCAGCGTTGAACAGTACAATGAGCAGTTCTTC. Translation gives CSVEQYNEQFF.